Presented here are 14 T cell receptor beta chains from one specimen sequenced in a study of shared clonotypes between healthy human individuals. Generated by immunoSEQ multiplex PCR, the TCRdb table keeps only in-frame clones and is missing some. In the table there are about 1.5 million clones, 95% to 99% of which are singletons. Sequenced material: naive CD4+ T cells sorted from blood. The subset here: CD45RA+ positively selected. These receptor sequences come from a man between 25 and 39 years old in good health.

With respect to this clone: One junction end disagrees with the germline gene, perhaps due to a read error. The rearrangement uses TRBV20-1 and TRBJ2-6, with no clear D. Germline CDR1 DFQATT, CDR2 SNEGSKA (reference sequence). CDR3 length: 10 residues. The CDR3 DNA reads TGCAGTGCTGGAGCCAACGTCCTGACTTTC. Protein sequence: CSAGANVLTF.

The V call is TRBV7-9, the J call TRBJ2-1; D perhaps matches TRBD2 (6 bases). The CDR3 length is 17 residues. V was trimmed by 1 base and J by 4 bases, leaving 17 bases between them. Germline CDR1 SEHNR, CDR2 FQNEAQ (reference sequence). The CDR3 coding sequence is TGTGCCAGCAGCTTAGGTAGCGGAGGGACGGGGTACAATGAGCAGTTCTTC. The encoded protein is CASSLGSGGTGYNEQFF.

This sequence joins TRBV27 and TRBJ1-1, with a possible D match to TRBD1 (6 bases). V was trimmed by 8 bases and J by 3 bases, leaving 22 bases between them. This CDR3 region has 16 residues. Germline V gives CDR1 MNHEY, CDR2 SMNVEV (reference sequence). CDR3 coding DNA: TGTGCCAGCTGGGTCCGGGGGCGCCCCGGGTACACTGAAGCTTTCTTT. It yields the protein CASWVRGRPGYTEAFF.

This chain connects TRBV27 to TRBJ2-1; no reliable D call. The CDR3 contains 13 residues. The germline CDR1 and CDR2 sequences are MNHEY and SMNVEV (reference sequence). V gave up 2 bases and J gave up 6 bases, with 8 bases separating them. CDR3 sequence reads: CASSLLGFNEQFF. CDR3 coding DNA: TGTGCCAGCAGTTTACTGGGATTCAATGAGCAGTTCTTC.

The genes are TRBV29-1 and TRBJ2-3, with 8 bases matching TRBD2. Germline loops: CDR1 SQVTM, CDR2 ANQGSEA. Trimming removed 6 bases from V and 8 bases from J; junction bases left unmatched: 7. The CDR3 extends over 12 amino acids. CDR3 protein: CSVRGLEGTQYF. DNA of the CDR3: TGCAGCGTGCGGGGACTAGAGGGTACGCAGTATTTT.

Note on this clone: At one end the junction does not follow the germline gene, possibly because of a read error. The rearrangement uses TRBV7-2 and TRBJ1-2; D is unresolved. This CDR3 has 18 amino acids. Germline V gene lookup returns CDR1 SGHTA and CDR2 FQGNSA. CDR3 coding DNA: TGTGTCAGCAGCTTTTTCCAGACCAGACCAGACGGTCTCTATGGCTACACCTTC. Its translation is CVSSFFQTRPDGLYGYTF.

Remarks on this clone: The same CDR3 also results from other DNA sequences found in this sample. The chain employs TRBV4-3 and TRBJ2-3; no clear D gene. V was pared by 0 bases and J by 2 bases, with 6 bases between. Germline CDR1 reads LGHNA; CDR2 reads YSLEER. This CDR3 is built from 14 residues. The CDR3 loop is CASSQDGSTDTQYF. CDR3 nucleotide sequence: TGCGCCAGCAGCCAAGACGGATCCACAGATACGCAGTATTTT.

This rearrangement joins TRBV11-3 to TRBJ2-7; D is unclear. Germline lookup yields CDR1 SGHNT and CDR2 YENEEA. The V gene lost 3 bases and the J gene lost 7 bases, with 10 bases spanning the gap. CDR3 length: 12 amino acids. The CDR3 nucleotides read TGTGCCAGCAGCTTGAACGGGCAGGAGCAGTACTTC. It yields the protein CASSLNGQEQYF.

J is TRBJ2-7 and V is TRBV4-3; tentatively, D is TRBD2 (5 bases). This CDR3 has 15 amino acids. V was cut by 6 bases and J by 5 bases, with 20 bases left in between. The germline V gene encodes CDR1 LGHNA and CDR2 YSLEER. CDR3: CASSPILGLPHEQYF. Written as DNA, the CDR3 is TGCGCCAGCAGTCCTATCCTAGGACTTCCCCACGAGCAGTACTTC.

The CDR3 nucleotides read TGTGCCAGCAGTCACCCGGGGACAGGGGGAATTGAGCAGTTCTTC. It yields the protein CASSHPGTGGIEQFF. V and J are TRBV25-1 and TRBJ2-1, with 11 bases identical to TRBD1. Losses at the gene ends were 5 bases for V and 9 bases for J; bases not matched to a gene: 9. The CDR3 is 15 amino acids. CDR1 and CDR2 (germline): MGHDK, SYGVNS. The full variable domain, in which reference TRBV25-1 and TRBJ2-1 provide the parts outside the CDR3, is EADIYQTPRYLVIGTGKKITLECSQTMGHDKMYWYQQDPGMELHLIHYSYGVNSTEKGDLSSESTVSRIRTEHFPLTLESARPSHTSQYLCASSHPGTGGIEQFFGPGTRLTVL.

The chain recombines TRBV5-6 with TRBJ2-1; unclear D gene. This CDR3 contains 11 residues. V lost 1 base, J lost 9 bases, and 5 bases lay in between. In germline, CDR1 is SGHDT, CDR2 YYEEEE. For the CDR3, the DNA is TGTGCCAGCAGCTTGTTTTTTGAGCAGTTCTTC. Encoded protein: CASSLFFEQFF.

The chain combines TRBV7-6 with TRBJ1-5; D is uncertain. The CDR3 covers 14 residues. V gave up 5 bases and J gave up 0 bases, with 8 bases separating them. Germline V gene sequence: CDR1 SGHVS, CDR2 FNYEAQ. The chain's CDR3 is CASSLEYSNQPQHF. The CDR3 nucleotides are TGTGCCAGCAGCCTCGAGTATAGCAATCAGCCCCAGCATTTT.

This clone showed up just once. V is TRBV11-2 and J is TRBJ2-1; D tentatively fits TRBD1 or TRBD2 (5 bases each). Germline V gene lookup returns CDR1 SGHAT and CDR2 FQNNGV. There are 15 residues in the CDR3. Trimming pared 5 bases from V and 5 bases from J, leaving 16 bases between. The CDR3 protein is CASSHPRGDHNEQFF. The CDR3 nucleotides read TGTGCCAGCAGCCACCCCCGAGGGGACCACAATGAGCAGTTCTTC.

The rearrangement links TRBV19 to TRBJ2-7; D is unclear. Germline values: CDR1 LNHDA, CDR2 SQIVND (reference sequence). This CDR3 comprises 11 residues. Trimming shortened V by 4 bases and J by 6 bases, and 7 bases separated the two germline ends. The CDR3 reads CASSTGAEQYF. The CDR3 coding sequence is TGTGCCAGTAGTACGGGTGCCGAGCAGTACTTC.